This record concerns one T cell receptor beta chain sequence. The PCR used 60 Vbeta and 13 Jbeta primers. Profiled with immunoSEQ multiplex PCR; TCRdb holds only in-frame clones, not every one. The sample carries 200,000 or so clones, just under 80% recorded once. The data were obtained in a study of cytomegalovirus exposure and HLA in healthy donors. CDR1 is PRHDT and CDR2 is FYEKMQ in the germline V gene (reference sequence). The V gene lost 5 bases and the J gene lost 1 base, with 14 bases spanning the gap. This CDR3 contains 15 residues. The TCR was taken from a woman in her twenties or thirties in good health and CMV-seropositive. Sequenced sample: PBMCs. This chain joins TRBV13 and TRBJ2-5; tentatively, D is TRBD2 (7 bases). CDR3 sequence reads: CASSPEGGAQETQYF. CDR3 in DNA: TGTGCCAGCAGCCCCGAGGGGGGGGCCCAAGAGACCCAGTACTTC.